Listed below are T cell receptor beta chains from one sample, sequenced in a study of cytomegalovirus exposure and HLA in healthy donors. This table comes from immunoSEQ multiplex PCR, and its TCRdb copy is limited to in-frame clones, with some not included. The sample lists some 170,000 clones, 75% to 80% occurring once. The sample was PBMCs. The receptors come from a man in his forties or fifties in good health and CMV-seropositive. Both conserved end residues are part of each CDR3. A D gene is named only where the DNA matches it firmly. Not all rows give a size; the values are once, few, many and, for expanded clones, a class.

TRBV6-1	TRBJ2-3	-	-	CASSETPRDTQYF	TGTGCCAGCAGTGAAACTCCACGAGATACGCAGTATTTT
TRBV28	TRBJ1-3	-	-	CASSLGPTISGNTIYF	TGTGCCAGCAGTTTGGGCCCAACAATCTCTGGAAACACCATATATTTT
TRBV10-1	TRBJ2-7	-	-	CASSVNRDYEQYF	TGCGCCAGCAGTGTAAACAGAGATTACGAGCAGTACTTC
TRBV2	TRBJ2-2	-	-	CASSETGSGTGELFF	TGTGCCAGCAGTGAAACAGGGTCGGGCACCGGGGAGCTGTTTTTT
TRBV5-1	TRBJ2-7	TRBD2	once	CASRRGLAGTSSYEQYF	TGCGCCAGCAGGAGGGGACTAGCGGGAACGAGCTCCTACGAGCAGTACTTC
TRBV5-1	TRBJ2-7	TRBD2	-	CASSLAGGSGYEQYF	TGCGCCAGCAGCTTGGCCGGCGGGAGCGGGTACGAGCAGTACTTC
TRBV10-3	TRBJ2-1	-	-	CAISDQGEVYNEQFF	TGTGCCATCAGTGACCAGGGGGAGGTCTACAATGAGCAGTTCTTC
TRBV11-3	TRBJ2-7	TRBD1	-	CASSLDPSWTGVEQYF	TGTGCCAGCAGCTTAGATCCCTCATGGACAGGGGTCGAGCAGTACTTC
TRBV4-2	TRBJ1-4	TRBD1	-	CASSQGDRGEKLFF	TGTGCCAGCAGCCAAGGGGACAGGGGTGAAAAACTGTTTTTT
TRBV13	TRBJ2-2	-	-	CASSQGSTGELFF	TGTGCCAGCAGCCAAGGGAGCACCGGGGAGCTGTTTTTT